This is a list of T cell receptor beta chains from one sample in a study of blood T cell repertoires in COVID-19. Sequenced by immunoSEQ multiplex PCR; TCRdb stores in-frame clones only, minus some. The sample contains around 42,000 clones, 85% to 90% of which appear only once. The sample consisted of peripheral blood. These receptors were obtained from a man younger than 45 with active or convalescent COVID-19. Both conserved end residues are part of each CDR3. The D gene is left open where the match is weak. Not every row has a clone size; where given, it reads once, few, many or a size class.

j_gene: TRBJ1-1
v_gene: TRBV5-1
abundance: .
d_gene: TRBD1
CDR3nt: TGCGCCAGCAGCCCCGGACAGGGCAGGGGGAGCACTGAAGCTTTCTTT
CDR3aa: CASSPGQGRGSTEAFF

j_gene: TRBJ2-5
v_gene: TRBV4-3
abundance: .
d_gene: .
CDR3nt: TGCGCCAGCAGCCAAGACCGGGGGGTTACAGGGCCGGTGACCCAGTACTTC
CDR3aa: CASSQDRGVTGPVTQYF

j_gene: TRBJ1-5
v_gene: TRBV6-5
abundance: .
d_gene: .
CDR3nt: TGTGCCAGCAGCGCAGGATGGTTCGATCAGCCCCAGCATTTT
CDR3aa: CASSAGWFDQPQHF

j_gene: TRBJ2-3
v_gene: TRBV9
abundance: .
d_gene: TRBD2
CDR3nt: TGTGCCAGCAGCCCGGCCGGTAGCGGGCGAACAGATACGCAGTATTTT
CDR3aa: CASSPAGSGRTDTQYF

j_gene: TRBJ1-4
v_gene: TRBV15
abundance: .
d_gene: .
CDR3nt: TGTGCCACCAGCAGAGAATGGGGGGGGTCTCGGAATGAAAAACTGTTTTTT
CDR3aa: CATSREWGGSRNEKLFF

j_gene: TRBJ1-4
v_gene: TRBV10-2
abundance: once
d_gene: .
CDR3nt: TGCGCCAGCAAAAATCGGACAGCAACTAATGAAAAACTGTTTTTT
CDR3aa: CASKNRTATNEKLFF

j_gene: TRBJ1-2
v_gene: TRBV19
abundance: .
d_gene: .
CDR3nt: TGTGCCAGTAGTATAGGTCTCGGGCGGGTGGATGGCTACACCTTC
CDR3aa: CASSIGLGRVDGYTF

j_gene: TRBJ1-6
v_gene: TRBV19
abundance: .
d_gene: .
CDR3nt: TGTGCCAGTAGACGGGGTGAAAATAATTCACCCCTCCACTTT
CDR3aa: CASRRGENNSPLHF

j_gene: TRBJ2-5
v_gene: TRBV7-9
abundance: .
d_gene: .
CDR3nt: TGTGCCAGCAGCGCATCGGGACTGCGGGAGACCCAGTACTTC
CDR3aa: CASSASGLRETQYF

j_gene: TRBJ1-1
v_gene: TRBV19
abundance: .
d_gene: TRBD1
CDR3nt: TGTGCCAGTAGTATCACAGGGGGCACTGAAGCTTTCTTT
CDR3aa: CASSITGGTEAFF

j_gene: TRBJ2-5
v_gene: TRBV7-8
abundance: .
d_gene: TRBD2
CDR3nt: TGTGCCAGCAGCCCAAGCGGGAGTAGGAAGACCCAGTACTTC
CDR3aa: CASSPSGSRKTQYF

j_gene: TRBJ1-3
v_gene: TRBV7-2
abundance: .
d_gene: .
CDR3nt: TGTGCCAGCAGCTTAGACGAGAGCTCTGGAAACACCATATATTTT
CDR3aa: CASSLDESSGNTIYF

j_gene: TRBJ2-1
v_gene: TRBV6-5
abundance: .
d_gene: TRBD2
CDR3nt: TGTGCCACTAGCGGGAGGGACAATGAGCAGTTCTTC
CDR3aa: CATSGRDNEQFF

j_gene: TRBJ1-5
v_gene: TRBV6-1
abundance: .
d_gene: .
CDR3nt: TGTGCCAGCAGTGAAGCAGGCGCGGGGGCTTTTGGGAATCAGCCCCAGCATTTT
CDR3aa: CASSEAGAGAFGNQPQHF

j_gene: TRBJ1-1
v_gene: TRBV5-1
abundance: .
d_gene: TRBD1
CDR3nt: TGCGCCAGCAGCTCGAGACAGGGGGCAATGGGGACTGAAGCTTTCTTT
CDR3aa: CASSSRQGAMGTEAFF

j_gene: TRBJ1-4
v_gene: TRBV7-9
abundance: .
d_gene: TRBD1
CDR3nt: TGTGCCAGCAGCGACAGGGGGTCAACTAATGAAAAACTGTTTTTT
CDR3aa: CASSDRGSTNEKLFF

j_gene: TRBJ1-2
v_gene: TRBV2
abundance: .
d_gene: .
CDR3nt: TGTGCCAGCAGTCGGACAGTCTATGGCTACACCTTC
CDR3aa: CASSRTVYGYTF

j_gene: TRBJ2-6
v_gene: TRBV19
abundance: .
d_gene: .
CDR3nt: TGTGCCAGTAACCTTCCAAGGGGGTCAGGGGCCAACGTCCTGACTTTC
CDR3aa: CASNLPRGSGANVLTF

j_gene: TRBJ2-1
v_gene: TRBV19
abundance: once
d_gene: TRBD2
CDR3nt: TGTGCCAGTAGTGTCAGACTAGCGAGCTCCTACAATGAGCAGTTCTTC
CDR3aa: CASSVRLASSYNEQFF

j_gene: TRBJ1-5
v_gene: TRBV19
abundance: .
d_gene: .
CDR3nt: TGTGCCAGTAGTATAGGTGACAATAGCAATCAGCCCCAGCATTTT
CDR3aa: CASSIGDNSNQPQHF

j_gene: TRBJ1-4
v_gene: TRBV6-5
abundance: .
d_gene: .
CDR3nt: TGTGCCAGCACCGAGCAGCCAGGGTATAATGAAAAACTGTTTTTT
CDR3aa: CASTEQPGYNEKLFF

j_gene: TRBJ2-2
v_gene: TRBV6-5
abundance: .
d_gene: TRBD1
CDR3nt: TGTGCCAGCAGTCCACGACAGGGGGGCGGGGAGCTGTTTTTT
CDR3aa: CASSPRQGGGELFF

j_gene: TRBJ1-4
v_gene: TRBV28
abundance: .
d_gene: TRBD1
CDR3nt: TGTGCCAGCCGGACAGGGGGGATGACAAATGAAAAACTGTTTTTT
CDR3aa: CASRTGGMTNEKLFF

j_gene: TRBJ1-2
v_gene: TRBV10-1
abundance: .
d_gene: TRBD1
CDR3nt: TGCGCCAGCAGTGAGGACAGGGGCTATGGCTACACCTTC
CDR3aa: CASSEDRGYGYTF

j_gene: TRBJ1-6
v_gene: TRBV3-1/TRBV3-2
abundance: .
d_gene: .
CDR3nt: TGTGCCAGCAGCCAAGGAGACAGCGTGAGACCCCTCCACTTT
CDR3aa: CASSQGDSVRPLHF

j_gene: TRBJ2-2
v_gene: TRBV7-9
abundance: .
d_gene: .
CDR3nt: TGTGCCAGCAGCCCGCAGGGCAGGCCCTCCGGGGAGCTGTTTTTT
CDR3aa: CASSPQGRPSGELFF

j_gene: TRBJ1-1
v_gene: TRBV15
abundance: .
d_gene: .
CDR3nt: TGTGCCACCAGCAGAGACGCGGGCACTGAAGCTTTCTTT
CDR3aa: CATSRDAGTEAFF

j_gene: TRBJ1-1
v_gene: TRBV4-3
abundance: .
d_gene: .
CDR3nt: TGCGCCAGCAGCCAAAACCGACTCACTGAAGCTTTCTTT
CDR3aa: CASSQNRLTEAFF

j_gene: TRBJ1-5
v_gene: TRBV7-8
abundance: .
d_gene: TRBD1
CDR3nt: TGTGCCAGCAGTTTCAGCAGGGGGCTTCAGCCCCAGCATTTT
CDR3aa: CASSFSRGLQPQHF

j_gene: TRBJ1-1
v_gene: TRBV12-3/TRBV12-4
abundance: .
d_gene: .
CDR3nt: TGTGCCAGCAGTTTACGGGGAAACGGCGGAGCTTTCTTT
CDR3aa: CASSLRGNGGAFF

j_gene: TRBJ1-2
v_gene: TRBV5-4
abundance: .
d_gene: TRBD1
CDR3nt: TGTGCCAGCAGCCACCGGGACAGAGACTATGGCTACACCTTC
CDR3aa: CASSHRDRDYGYTF

j_gene: TRBJ1-3
v_gene: TRBV5-1
abundance: .
d_gene: TRBD1
CDR3nt: TGCGCCAGCAGCCCGACTACCCAGGGGGCTGGAAACACCATATATTTT
CDR3aa: CASSPTTQGAGNTIYF

j_gene: TRBJ2-3
v_gene: TRBV11-3
abundance: .
d_gene: TRBD2
CDR3nt: TGTGCCAGCAGCTCACGACTAGCGGGAGGGATTAACACAGATACGCAGTATTTT
CDR3aa: CASSSRLAGGINTDTQYF

j_gene: TRBJ2-6
v_gene: TRBV6-5
abundance: .
d_gene: .
CDR3nt: TGTGCCAGCAGTTTGACAGTCTCTGGGGCCAACGTCCTGACTTTC
CDR3aa: CASSLTVSGANVLTF

j_gene: TRBJ1-3
v_gene: TRBV18
abundance: .
d_gene: .
CDR3nt: TGTGCCAGCTCACCGTCGATAGGAGGTACTGGAAACACCATATATTTT
CDR3aa: CASSPSIGGTGNTIYF

j_gene: TRBJ2-3
v_gene: TRBV11-2
abundance: .
d_gene: .
CDR3nt: TGTGCCAGCAGCTCGAGGTCAGATACGCAGTATTTT
CDR3aa: CASSSRSDTQYF

j_gene: TRBJ2-2
v_gene: TRBV28
abundance: .
d_gene: .
CDR3nt: TGTGCCAGCAGGGCACTGGGGGGGAACACCGGGGAGCTGTTTTTT
CDR3aa: CASRALGGNTGELFF

j_gene: TRBJ2-3
v_gene: TRBV19
abundance: .
d_gene: TRBD1
CDR3nt: TGTGCCAGTAGGCACAGGGGGCTCCTGGCAGATACGCAGTATTTT
CDR3aa: CASRHRGLLADTQYF

j_gene: TRBJ2-7
v_gene: TRBV6-5
abundance: .
d_gene: TRBD2
CDR3nt: TGTGCCAGCAGTTACTCCCCTAGCGGGGGGGAATACGAGCAGTACTTC
CDR3aa: CASSYSPSGGEYEQYF

j_gene: TRBJ1-4
v_gene: TRBV5-1
abundance: once
d_gene: TRBD1
CDR3nt: TGCGCCAGCAGCAGAGGGACAGGGGATGAAAAACTGTTTTTT
CDR3aa: CASSRGTGDEKLFF

j_gene: TRBJ2-5
v_gene: TRBV7-9
abundance: .
d_gene: TRBD2
CDR3nt: TGTGCCAGCAGCTTAGATAGCGCGGGAGGAAGATTGGAGACCCAGTACTTC
CDR3aa: CASSLDSAGGRLETQYF

j_gene: TRBJ1-3
v_gene: TRBV11-2
abundance: .
d_gene: .
CDR3nt: TGTGCCAGCAGCTTTACAGGGCCTGGAAACACCATATATTTT
CDR3aa: CASSFTGPGNTIYF

j_gene: TRBJ2-2
v_gene: TRBV28
abundance: .
d_gene: TRBD2
CDR3nt: TGTGCCAGCATACCTGGACTAGCGGAAACCGGGGAGCTGTTTTTT
CDR3aa: CASIPGLAETGELFF

j_gene: TRBJ2-2
v_gene: TRBV4-1
abundance: .
d_gene: .
CDR3nt: TGCGCCAGCAGCCAACCGGCACAGGGTAGTAGGGAGCTGTTTTTT
CDR3aa: CASSQPAQGSRELFF

j_gene: TRBJ2-2
v_gene: TRBV5-4
abundance: .
d_gene: TRBD2
CDR3nt: TGTGCCAGCAGCTTGGGAGGTAGCGGGGGGCCGAACACCGGGGAGCTGTTTTTT
CDR3aa: CASSLGGSGGPNTGELFF

j_gene: TRBJ1-5
v_gene: TRBV19
abundance: .
d_gene: .
CDR3nt: TGTGCCAGCCGGACACTGTATAGCAATCAGCCCCAGCATTTT
CDR3aa: CASRTLYSNQPQHF

j_gene: TRBJ1-2
v_gene: TRBV29-1
abundance: .
d_gene: TRBD1
CDR3nt: TGCAGCGTCGGGGACAGGGGTCGGGGTGGCTACACCTTC
CDR3aa: CSVGDRGRGGYTF

j_gene: TRBJ2-2
v_gene: TRBV30
abundance: .
d_gene: .
CDR3nt: TGTGCCGGCTACAGAGAGAACACCGGGGAGCTGTTTTTT
CDR3aa: CAGYRENTGELFF

j_gene: TRBJ1-2
v_gene: TRBV6-5
abundance: .
d_gene: .
CDR3nt: TGTGCCAGCAGGGAGACAGGACTCTATGGCTACACCTTC
CDR3aa: CASRETGLYGYTF

j_gene: TRBJ1-4
v_gene: TRBV18
abundance: once
d_gene: TRBD1
CDR3nt: TGTGCCAGCTCACCAGGGGTCGCAGGGGGTGATGAAAAACTGTTTTTT
CDR3aa: CASSPGVAGGDEKLFF

j_gene: TRBJ1-1
v_gene: TRBV6-1
abundance: few
d_gene: TRBD1
CDR3nt: TGTGCCAGCAGTGACAGGGGGCTAGGGAACACTGAAGCTTTCTTT
CDR3aa: CASSDRGLGNTEAFF

j_gene: TRBJ2-1
v_gene: TRBV7-2
abundance: .
d_gene: TRBD1
CDR3nt: TGTGCCAGCAGCCCGCAGGGACAGTCCTACAATGAGCAGTTCTTC
CDR3aa: CASSPQGQSYNEQFF

j_gene: TRBJ2-3
v_gene: TRBV29-1
abundance: .
d_gene: .
CDR3nt: TGCAGCGTTGCCCCCCAGCGGGCAAGCACAGATACGCAGTATTTT
CDR3aa: CSVAPQRASTDTQYF

j_gene: TRBJ1-2
v_gene: TRBV7-8
abundance: .
d_gene: .
CDR3nt: TGTGCCAGCAGCCTAACCTCGACAGGTTATGGCTACACCTTC
CDR3aa: CASSLTSTGYGYTF